These 10 T cell receptor beta chains came from one sample sequenced in a study of post-analysis software for immune sequencing data. Study-wide points: Patients used about five TRBV segments, including TRBV5-6, TRBV5-1 and TRBV20-1, more often than controls.

Unique molecular identifiers were built into the TCR beta cDNA libraries. TCRdb called the PCR reads again in MiXCR, with one record for every CDR3 protein. The sample has roughly 580,000 distinct CDR3 sequences, roughly 47% seen once. No antigen is known for these receptors. The sequenced sample consisted of blood. These receptor sequences come from a girl between 10 and 17 years old with multiple sclerosis.

V is TRBV5-1 and J is TRBJ1-3; D is unclear. Germline CDR1 SGHRS, CDR2 YFSETQ. This CDR3 has 15 residues. Trimming took off 0 bases at V and 2 bases at J, with 9 bases between the two ends. CDR3 in DNA: TGCGCCAGCAGCTTGGACGAGGGCACTGGAAACACCATATATTTT. Amino acid sequence: CASSLDEGTGNTIYF.

V usage is TRBV29-1 and J usage is TRBJ1-2, with 8 bases fitting TRBD1. The CDR3 contains 14 residues. Trimming took 4 bases from V and 2 from J; bases not matched to a gene: 6. CDR1 and CDR2 (germline): SQVTM, ANQGSEA. CDR3 nucleotides: TGCAGCGTTGGGGATAGACAGGGGAACTATGGCTACACCTTC. Residues: CSVGDRQGNYGYTF.

The gene calls are TRBV12-3 or TRBV12-4 and TRBJ2-5; no firm D call. The DNA end is a closer match to TRBJ2-7, so the J assignment may be wrong. The CDR3 has 11 residues. The CDR3 sequence: CASSSSIEQYF. CDR3 DNA sequence: TGTGCCAGCAGTTCGTCTATCGAGCAGTACTTC.

Turning to this clonotype: This CDR3 is missing its conserved last phenylalanine or tryptophan, likely due to a read error. The rearrangement uses TRBV20-1 and TRBJ2-1; 11 bases agree with TRBD2. V lost 3 bases to trimming and J lost 7 bases; unmatched junction nucleotides: 5. CDR1 DFQATT and CDR2 SNEGSKA come from the germline V gene (reference sequence). The CDR3 totals 14 residues. The CDR3 DNA sequence: TGCAGTGCTAGGATAGCGGGGGGGCGAAATGAGCAGTTCCTC. Its protein is CSARIAGGRNEQFL.

This clonotype was found once. The gene calls are TRBV2 and TRBJ1-1; TRBD1 might be the D (6 bases). The germline CDR1 and CDR2 sequences are SNHLY and FYNNEI. This CDR3 comprises 13 residues. The V end lost 8 bases, the J end lost 1 base, and 11 bases lay between the germline ends. CDR3 coding DNA: TGTGCCAGCGCTCAGGGGTGGAACACTGAAGCTTTCTTT. It is translated as CASAQGWNTEAFF.

This chain links TRBV27 with TRBJ2-5, with unresolved D. Judging by the DNA end, TRBJ2-7 fits better; the J call may be wrong. Germline assignment: CDR1 MNHEY and CDR2 SMNVEV (reference sequence). CDR3 length: 12 residues. This chain's CDR3 is CASSPSSSEQYF. CDR3 sequence (DNA): TGTGCCAGCAGTCCCTCGTCGAGCGAGCAGTACTTC.

The rearrangement joins TRBV4-1 to TRBJ2-1, with 9 nucleotides matching TRBD2. CDR1 and CDR2 from the germline V gene are MGHRA and YSYEKL. CDR3 length: 15 amino acids. With V trimmed by 1 base and J by 6 bases, 4 bases remained unmatched. The CDR3 is CASSQALAGRNEQFF. The CDR3 nucleotides read TGCGCCAGCAGCCAAGCACTAGCGGGCCGCAATGAGCAGTTCTTC.

This clonotype was seen more than once but under ten times. Here the CDR3 reads CSARVSLQGGRLYGYTF. The CDR3 DNA reads TGCAGTGCTAGAGTGTCACTCCAGGGAGGACGCCTCTATGGCTACACCTTC. This chain uses TRBV20-1 with TRBJ1-2; a weak D match, TRBD1 (5 bases). Germline V gives CDR1 DFQATT, CDR2 SNEGSKA (reference sequence). Trimming cost V 1 base and J 4 bases, with 22 bases left between them. The CDR3 is 17 residues long.

The rearrangement joins TRBV7-2 to TRBJ2-1; D uncertain. This CDR3 has 15 amino acids. V was shortened by 2 bases and J by 5 bases, with 13 bases between the two germline ends. Looked up from germline, CDR1 is SGHTA and CDR2 is FQGNSA. The CDR3 region is CASSLLSSIDNEQFF. The CDR3 DNA is TGTGCCAGCAGCTTACTCAGTTCCATTGACAATGAGCAGTTCTTC.

The chain recombines TRBV5-5 with TRBJ2-7; D is uncertain. V dropped 4 bases and J dropped 7 bases, with 18 bases sitting between them. From germline, CDR1 is SGHKS and CDR2 YYEKEE (reference sequence). The CDR3 length is 14 residues. CDR3 nucleotide sequence: TGTGCCAGCAGCCCGTCGACTTACCTGGGGGAGCAGTACTTC. Residues: CASSPSTYLGEQYF. Variable domain in full (rest from reference TRBV5-5 and TRBJ2-7): DAGVTQSPTHLIKTRGQQVTLRCSPISGHKSVSWYQQVLGQGPQFIFQYYEKEERGRGNFPDRFSARQFPNYSSELNVNALLLGDSALYLCASSPSTYLGEQYFGPGTRLTVT.